Sequencing of this TCR beta chain was carried out in a study of T cell responses to AZD1222 COVID-19 vaccine. Pooling of second doses given at about 4 or about 12 weeks was done. General observations from the study: Regions left unmutated in variants are reportedly the target of nearly half of spike-specific TCRs. No day 14 peak samples; only post-peak repertoires were characterized. It should be noted that donors were predominantly white British and more often female, and clonal diversity was possibly underestimated.

Only in-frame clones appear in the TCRdb table, and some are missing; sequencing was by immunoSEQ multiplex PCR. Of 80,000 to 100,000 clones in the sample, about 86% were seen once. V dropped 6 bases and J dropped 0 bases, with 35 bases sitting between them. The germline gives CDR1 MNHEY, CDR2 SVGEGT. This CDR3 is built from 22 residues. On this clone: Its antigen is currently unknown.

Sequences were derived from peripheral blood, sampled 28 days after the second AZD1222 dose. This receptor was obtained from an adult who received the AZD1222 COVID-19 vaccine. The V gene is TRBV6-2 or TRBV6-3, the J gene TRBJ2-5; D is perhaps TRBD2 (6 bases). The CDR3: CASSQTGSGRDLTSGYQETQYF. In nucleotides, the CDR3 is TGTGCCAGCAGCCAGACCGGGAGTGGGCGGGATCTCACCAGTGGGTACCAAGAGACCCAGTACTTC.